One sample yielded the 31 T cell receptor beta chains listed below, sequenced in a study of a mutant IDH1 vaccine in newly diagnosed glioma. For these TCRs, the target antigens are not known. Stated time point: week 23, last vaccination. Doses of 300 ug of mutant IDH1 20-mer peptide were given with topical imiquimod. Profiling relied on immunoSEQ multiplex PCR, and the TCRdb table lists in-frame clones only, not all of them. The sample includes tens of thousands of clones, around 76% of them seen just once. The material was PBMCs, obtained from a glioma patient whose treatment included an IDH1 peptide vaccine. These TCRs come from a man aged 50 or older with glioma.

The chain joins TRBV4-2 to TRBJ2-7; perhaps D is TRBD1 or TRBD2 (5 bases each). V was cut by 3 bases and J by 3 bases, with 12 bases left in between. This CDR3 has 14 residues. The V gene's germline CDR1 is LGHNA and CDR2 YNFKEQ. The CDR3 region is CASSHPGTVYEQYF. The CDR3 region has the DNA TGTGCCAGCAGCCACCCCGGGACCGTCTACGAGCAGTACTTC.

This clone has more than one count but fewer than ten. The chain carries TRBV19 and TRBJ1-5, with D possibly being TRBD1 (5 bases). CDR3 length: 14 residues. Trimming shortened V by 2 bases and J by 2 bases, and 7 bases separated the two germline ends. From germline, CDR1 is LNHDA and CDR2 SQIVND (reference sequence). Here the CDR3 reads CASSIIGGNQPQHF. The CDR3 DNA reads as TGTGCCAGTAGTATAATAGGGGGCAATCAGCCCCAGCATTTT.

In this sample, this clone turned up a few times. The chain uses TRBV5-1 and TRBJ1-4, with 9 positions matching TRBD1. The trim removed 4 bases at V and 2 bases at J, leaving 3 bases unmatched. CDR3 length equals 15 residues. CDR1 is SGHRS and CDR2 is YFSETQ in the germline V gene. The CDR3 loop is CASSPGQGTNEKLFF. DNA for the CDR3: TGCGCCAGCAGCCCTGGACAGGGGACTAATGAAAAACTGTTTTTT.

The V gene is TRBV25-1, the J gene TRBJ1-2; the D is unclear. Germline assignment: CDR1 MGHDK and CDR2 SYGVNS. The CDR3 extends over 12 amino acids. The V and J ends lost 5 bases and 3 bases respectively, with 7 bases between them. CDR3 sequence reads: CASSLGDYGYTF. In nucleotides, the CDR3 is TGTGCCAGCAGTTTGGGTGACTATGGCTACACCTTC.

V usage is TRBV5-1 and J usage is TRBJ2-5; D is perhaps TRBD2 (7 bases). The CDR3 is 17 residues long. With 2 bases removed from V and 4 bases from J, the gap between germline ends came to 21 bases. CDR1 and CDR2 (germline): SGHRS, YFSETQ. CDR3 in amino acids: CASSLTSQGPGGETQYF. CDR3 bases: TGCGCCAGCAGCTTAACCTCACAGGGCCCGGGAGGAGAGACCCAGTACTTC.

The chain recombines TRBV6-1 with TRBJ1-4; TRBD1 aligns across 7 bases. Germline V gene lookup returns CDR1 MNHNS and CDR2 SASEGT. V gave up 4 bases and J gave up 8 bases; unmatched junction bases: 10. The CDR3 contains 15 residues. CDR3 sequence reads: CASSGQGTWGEKLFF. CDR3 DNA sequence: TGTGCCAGCAGTGGACAGGGCACATGGGGGGAAAAACTGTTTTTT.

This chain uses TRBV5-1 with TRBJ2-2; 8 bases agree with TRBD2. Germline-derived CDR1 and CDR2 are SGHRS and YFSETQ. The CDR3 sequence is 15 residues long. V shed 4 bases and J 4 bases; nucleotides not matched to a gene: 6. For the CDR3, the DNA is TGCGCCAGCAGCGTTCAGGCGGGGGGCACCGGGGAGCTGTTTTTT. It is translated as CASSVQAGGTGELFF.

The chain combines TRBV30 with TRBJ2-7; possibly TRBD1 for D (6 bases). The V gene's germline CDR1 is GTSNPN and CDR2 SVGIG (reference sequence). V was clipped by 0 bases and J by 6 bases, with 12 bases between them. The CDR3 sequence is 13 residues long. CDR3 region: CAWSVNRAGEQYF. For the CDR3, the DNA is TGTGCCTGGAGTGTAAACAGGGCCGGCGAGCAGTACTTC.

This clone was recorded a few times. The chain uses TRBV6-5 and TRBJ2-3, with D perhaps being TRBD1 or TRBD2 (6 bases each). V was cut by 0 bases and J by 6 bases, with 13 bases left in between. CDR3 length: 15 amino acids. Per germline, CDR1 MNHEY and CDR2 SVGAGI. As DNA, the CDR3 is TGTGCCAGCAGTTACTCGGGGGGCCCCCCGGATACGCAGTATTTT. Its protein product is CASSYSGGPPDTQYF.

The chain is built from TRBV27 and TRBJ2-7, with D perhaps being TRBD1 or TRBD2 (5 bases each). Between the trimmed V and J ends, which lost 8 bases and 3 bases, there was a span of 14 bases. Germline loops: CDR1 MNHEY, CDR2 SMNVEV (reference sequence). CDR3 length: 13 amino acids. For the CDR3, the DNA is TGTGCCAGCGCATCCGGGACGGTCTACGAGCAGTACTTC. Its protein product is CASASGTVYEQYF.

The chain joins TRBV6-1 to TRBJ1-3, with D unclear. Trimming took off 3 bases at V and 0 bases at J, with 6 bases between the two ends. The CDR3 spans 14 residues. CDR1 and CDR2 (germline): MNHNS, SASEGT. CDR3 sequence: CASSEGGSGNTIYF. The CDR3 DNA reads TGTGCCAGCAGTGAGGGCGGCTCTGGAAACACCATATATTTT.

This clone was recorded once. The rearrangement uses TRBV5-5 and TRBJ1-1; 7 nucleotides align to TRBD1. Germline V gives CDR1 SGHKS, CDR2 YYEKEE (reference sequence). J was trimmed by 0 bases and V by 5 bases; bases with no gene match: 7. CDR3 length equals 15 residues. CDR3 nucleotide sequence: TGTGCCAGCAGTGCAGGGGGGCTAATGAACACTGAAGCTTTCTTT. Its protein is CASSAGGLMNTEAFF.

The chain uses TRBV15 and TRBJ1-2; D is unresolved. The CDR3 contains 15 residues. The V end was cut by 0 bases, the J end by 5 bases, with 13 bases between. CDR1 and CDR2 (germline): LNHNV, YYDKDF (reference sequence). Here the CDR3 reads CATSRDEGPRYGYTF. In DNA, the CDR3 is TGTGCCACCAGCAGAGATGAGGGTCCACGATATGGCTACACCTTC.

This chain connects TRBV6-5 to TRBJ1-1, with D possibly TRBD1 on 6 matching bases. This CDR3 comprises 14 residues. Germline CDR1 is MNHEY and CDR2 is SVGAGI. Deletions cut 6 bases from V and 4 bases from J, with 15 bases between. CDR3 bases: TGTGCCAGCAGACCCAACAGGGTGGGCACTGAAGCTTTCTTT. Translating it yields CASRPNRVGTEAFF.

The CDR3 DNA follows: TGTGCCAGCAGCCAGACAGGGAACGAGCAGTACTTC. Translating it yields CASSQTGNEQYF. This chain uses TRBV7-6 with TRBJ2-7; 7 positions agree with TRBD1. Per the germline V gene, CDR1 is SGHVS and CDR2 is FNYEAQ. This CDR3 contains 12 residues. V lost 5 bases and J lost 5; bases outside the gene matches: 3.

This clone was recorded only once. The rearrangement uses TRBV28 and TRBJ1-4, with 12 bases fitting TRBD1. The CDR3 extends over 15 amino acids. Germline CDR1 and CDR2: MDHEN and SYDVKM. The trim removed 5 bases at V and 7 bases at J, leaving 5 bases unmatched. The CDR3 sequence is CASSTPGQGAEKLFF. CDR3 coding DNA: TGTGCCAGCAGTACGCCGGGACAGGGGGCTGAAAAACTGTTTTTT.

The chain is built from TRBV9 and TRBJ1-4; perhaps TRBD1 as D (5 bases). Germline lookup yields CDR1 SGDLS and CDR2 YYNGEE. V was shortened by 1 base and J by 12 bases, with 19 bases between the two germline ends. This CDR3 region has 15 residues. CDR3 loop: CASSVRGAEGVELFF. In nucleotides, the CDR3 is TGTGCCAGCAGCGTAAGAGGGGCGGAGGGTGTGGAACTGTTTTTT.

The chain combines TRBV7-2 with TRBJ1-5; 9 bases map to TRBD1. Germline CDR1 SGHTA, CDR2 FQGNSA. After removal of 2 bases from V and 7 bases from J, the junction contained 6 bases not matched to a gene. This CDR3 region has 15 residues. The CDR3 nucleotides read TGTGCCAGCAGCTTATCCGGGACAGGGCACCAGCCCCAGCATTTT. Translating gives CASSLSGTGHQPQHF.

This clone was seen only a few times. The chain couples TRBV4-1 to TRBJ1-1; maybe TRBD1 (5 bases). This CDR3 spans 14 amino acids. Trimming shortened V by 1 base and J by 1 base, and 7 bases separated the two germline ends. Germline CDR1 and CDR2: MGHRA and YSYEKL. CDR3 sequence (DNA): TGCGCCAGCAGCCAAGGACAGACGAACACTGAAGCTTTCTTT. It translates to CASSQGQTNTEAFF.

The CDR3 DNA reads as TGCGCCAGCAGCCAGCGGATCGGAGTTGGCACTGAAGCTTTCTTT. It yields the protein CASSQRIGVGTEAFF. The chain has TRBV4-3 and TRBJ1-1; D call uncertain. This CDR3 contains 15 residues. Germline values: CDR1 LGHNA, CDR2 YSLEER. V gave up 3 bases and J gave up 4 bases, with 15 bases separating them.

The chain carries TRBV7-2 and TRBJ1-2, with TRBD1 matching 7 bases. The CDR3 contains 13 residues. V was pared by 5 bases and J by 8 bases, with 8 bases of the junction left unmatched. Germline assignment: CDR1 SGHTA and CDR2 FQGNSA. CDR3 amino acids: CASSPSRGQGYTF. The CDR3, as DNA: TGTGCCAGCAGCCCCTCGAGGGGGCAAGGCTACACCTTC.

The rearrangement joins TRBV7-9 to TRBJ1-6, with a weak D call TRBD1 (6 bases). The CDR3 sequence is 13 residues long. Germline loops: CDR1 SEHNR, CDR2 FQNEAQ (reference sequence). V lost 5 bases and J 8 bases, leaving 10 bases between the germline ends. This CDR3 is CASSMDSYSPLHF. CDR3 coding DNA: TGTGCCAGCAGCATGGACAGCTATTCACCCCTCCACTTT.

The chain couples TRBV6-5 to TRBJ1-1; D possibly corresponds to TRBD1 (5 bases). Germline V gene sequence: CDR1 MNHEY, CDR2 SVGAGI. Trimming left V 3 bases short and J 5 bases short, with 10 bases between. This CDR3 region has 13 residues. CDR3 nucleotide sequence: TGTGCCAGCAGTTATGGGACGGGGACTGAAGCTTTCTTT. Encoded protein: CASSYGTGTEAFF.

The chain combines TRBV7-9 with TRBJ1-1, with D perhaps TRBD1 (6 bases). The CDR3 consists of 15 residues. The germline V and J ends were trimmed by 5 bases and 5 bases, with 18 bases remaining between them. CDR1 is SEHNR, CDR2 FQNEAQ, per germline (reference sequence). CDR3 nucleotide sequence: TGTGCCAGCAGCCCGAGAGGGGGGCGCGGGACTGAAGCTTTCTTT. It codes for CASSPRGGRGTEAFF.

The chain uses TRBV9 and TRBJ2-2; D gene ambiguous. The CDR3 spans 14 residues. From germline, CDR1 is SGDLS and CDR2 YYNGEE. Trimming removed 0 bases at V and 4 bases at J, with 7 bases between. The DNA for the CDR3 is TGTGCCAGCAGCGTAGGCCACCTCACCGGGGAGCTGTTTTTT. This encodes CASSVGHLTGELFF. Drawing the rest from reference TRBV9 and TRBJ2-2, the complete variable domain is DSGVTQTPKHLITATGQRVTLRCSPRSGDLSVYWYQQSLDQGLQFLIQYYNGEERAKGNILERFSAQQFPDLHSELNLSSLELGDSALYFCASSVGHLTGELFFGEGSRLTVL.

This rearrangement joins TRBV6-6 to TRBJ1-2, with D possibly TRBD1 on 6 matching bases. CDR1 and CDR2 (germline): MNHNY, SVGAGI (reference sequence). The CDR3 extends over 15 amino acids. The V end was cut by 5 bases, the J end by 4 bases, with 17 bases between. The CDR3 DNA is TGTGCCAGCAGTGACAGGTACCTCTCAGGCTATGGCTACACCTTC. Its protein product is CASSDRYLSGYGYTF.

The CDR3 loop is CASRAGHTEAFF. The CDR3 nucleotides are TGTGCCAGCAGGGCTGGACACACTGAAGCTTTCTTT. The chain has TRBV25-1 and TRBJ1-1, with D unclear. Germline lookup yields CDR1 MGHDK and CDR2 SYGVNS. Trimming removed 6 bases at V and 3 bases at J, with 8 bases between. The CDR3 is made up of 12 amino acids.

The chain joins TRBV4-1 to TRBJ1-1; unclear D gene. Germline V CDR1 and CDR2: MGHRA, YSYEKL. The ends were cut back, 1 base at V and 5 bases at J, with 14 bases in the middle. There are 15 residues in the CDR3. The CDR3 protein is CASSQGGQPGTEAFF. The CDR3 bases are TGCGCCAGCAGCCAAGGAGGTCAGCCGGGGACTGAAGCTTTCTTT.

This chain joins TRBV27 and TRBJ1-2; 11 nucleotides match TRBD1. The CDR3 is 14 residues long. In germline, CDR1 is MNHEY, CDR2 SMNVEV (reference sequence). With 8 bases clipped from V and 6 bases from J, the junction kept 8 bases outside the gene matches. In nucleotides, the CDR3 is TGTGCCAGCTCCCGGACAGGGGGCTGGGATGGCTACACCTTC. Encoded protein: CASSRTGGWDGYTF.

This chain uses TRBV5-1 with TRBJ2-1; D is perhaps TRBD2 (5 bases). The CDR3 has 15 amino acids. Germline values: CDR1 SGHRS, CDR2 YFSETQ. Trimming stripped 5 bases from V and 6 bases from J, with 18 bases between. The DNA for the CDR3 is TGCGCCAGCAGTTCTACATTGGGAGTGTTCAATGAGCAGTTCTTC. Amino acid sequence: CASSSTLGVFNEQFF.

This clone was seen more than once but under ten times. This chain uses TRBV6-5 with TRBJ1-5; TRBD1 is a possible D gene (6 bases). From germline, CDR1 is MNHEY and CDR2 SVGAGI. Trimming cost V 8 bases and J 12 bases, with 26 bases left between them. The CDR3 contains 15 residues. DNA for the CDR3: TGTGCCAGCTCTATTGGGCCCGGACAGACCTATCTCCAGCATTTT. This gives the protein CASSIGPGQTYLQHF.